This T cell receptor beta chain was recovered during a study of blood T cells in healthy people across ages. V dropped 2 bases and J dropped 8 bases, with 3 bases sitting between them. The germline gives CDR1 SSHAT, CDR2 FNYEAQ (reference sequence). The CDR3 totals 11 residues. A J-beta primer mix and a sample-barcoded 5' primer were used in a second PCR of about 7 to 12 cycles. TCRdb fed the 5' RACE reads into MiXCR, producing one record per CDR3 protein. Among approximately 800,000 distinct CDR3 sequences listed, around 68% were seen once. The sequence came from a man younger than 45 in good health. The chain combines TRBV7-7 with TRBJ2-2, with D uncertain. Sequencing was performed on blood. The CDR3 DNA sequence: TGTGCCAGCAGCTTATGGGGGGAGCTGTTTTTT. It is translated as CASSLWGELFF.